Listed below are T cell receptor beta chains from one sample, sequenced in a study of CD8+CD57+ T cells in acquired aplastic anemia. TCRdb called the reads again in MiXCR, with one record for every CDR3 protein. Of approximately 190,000 distinct CDR3 sequences detected, 40% to 50% appear once; the ten largest clones hold about 9.5%. The sample consisted of sorted CD4+, CD8+, or CD8+CD57+ T cells (not recorded which) from PBMCs. These receptors were obtained from a human donor with aplastic anemia. CDR3s include the opening cysteine and the closing phenylalanine or tryptophan. The D gene is left open where the match is weak. Clone sizes are given selectively: once, few, many, or a class where the clone is expanded.

abundance	j_gene	v_gene	d_gene	len	CDR3aa	CDR3nt
NA	TRBJ1-5	TRBV5-6	NA	12	CASSFGAQPQHF	TGTGCCAGCAGCTTTGGGGCTCAGCCCCAGCATTTT
NA	TRBJ1-2	TRBV19	NA	17	CASSPWPGSGGVYGYTF	TGTGCCAGTAGCCCGTGGCCGGGATCCGGCGGGGTTTATGGCTACACCTTC
NA	TRBJ1-4	TRBV2	NA	14	CASRTPATNEKLFF	TGTGCCAGCAGGACCCCCGCAACTAATGAAAAACTGTTTTTT
few	TRBJ2-2	TRBV3-1	NA	13	CASSLRGAGELFF	TGTGCCAGCAGCCTGAGAGGGGCCGGGGAGCTGTTTTTT
NA	TRBJ2-1	TRBV24-1	NA	15	CATNDGLSSYNEQFF	TGTGCCACCAATGATGGACTGAGCTCCTACAATGAGCAGTTCTTC
NA	TRBJ1-6	TRBV12-3/TRBV12-4	NA	15	CASSLNRAGYSPLHF	TGTGCCAGCAGTCTTAACAGGGCTGGGTATTCACCCCTCCACTTT
many	TRBJ2-4	TRBV14	NA	13	CASSQDRRHIQYF	TGTGCCAGCAGCCAAGATAGGAGACACATTCAGTACTTC
NA	TRBJ2-7	TRBV10-3	NA	15	CAIRWEGAIVREQYF	TGTGCCATCAGGTGGGAAGGAGCCATAGTCCGGGAGCAGTACTTC
many	TRBJ1-6	TRBV2	NA	13	CASSERRDSPLHF	TGTGCCAGCAGTGAAAGGAGGGATTCACCCCTCCACTTT
NA	TRBJ1-6	TRBV7-3	NA	13	CASNPGGNSPLHF	TGTGCCAGCAACCCGGGGGGGAATTCACCCCTCCACTTT
many	TRBJ2-2	TRBV9	NA	14	CASSVAGGGGELFF	TGTGCCAGCAGCGTAGCTGGGGGCGGCGGGGAGCTGTTTTTT
NA	TRBJ2-4	TRBV12-3/TRBV12-4	NA	14	CASANLPRRNIQYF	TGTGCCAGCGCCAACCTTCCCCGAAGAAACATTCAGTACTTC
many	TRBJ1-2	TRBV5-6	NA	13	CASSLGIGYGYTF	TGTGCCAGCAGCTTAGGTATAGGCTATGGCTACACCTTC
many	TRBJ1-4	TRBV5-1	NA	12	CASSFANEKLFF	TGCGCCAGCAGCTTTGCTAATGAAAAACTGTTTTTT
NA	TRBJ2-1	TRBV9	TRBD1	16	CASSVAWGQAYNEQFF	TGTGCCAGCAGCGTAGCTTGGGGACAGGCCTACAATGAGCAGTTCTTC
many	TRBJ2-1	TRBV5-1	TRBD2	15	CASSLFGLAVDEQFF	TGCGCCAGCAGCTTGTTCGGACTAGCGGTCGATGAGCAGTTCTTC
NA	TRBJ2-7	TRBV29-1	NA	11	CSVVWGHEQYF	TGCAGCGTTGTCTGGGGTCACGAGCAGTACTTC
many	TRBJ1-6	TRBV4-2	NA	16	CASSRRVISYNSPLHF	TGTGCCAGCAGCCGGAGGGTGATCTCCTATAATTCACCCCTCCACTTT
NA	TRBJ1-6	TRBV6-4	TRBD1	13	CASSRDRNSPLHF	TGTGCCAGTAGCCGGGACAGAAATTCACCCCTCCACTTT
many	TRBJ2-5	TRBV10-1	NA	17	CASSESPPRTESRTQYF	TGCGCCAGCAGTGAGAGTCCCCCCCGGACAGAATCAAGGACCCAGTACTTC
few	TRBJ1-2	TRBV2	NA	13	CASSRSGNYGYTF	TGTGCCAGCAGTCGCTCGGGGAACTATGGCTACACCTTC
few	TRBJ1-2	TRBV3-1	NA	13	CASSHAGNYGYTF	TGTGCCAGCAGCCACGCGGGAAACTATGGCTACACCTTC
NA	TRBJ2-7	TRBV9	TRBD1	16	CASSPNSGQGRYEQYF	TGTGCCAGCAGCCCAAACTCAGGACAGGGTCGGTACGAGCAGTACTTC
NA	TRBJ1-4	TRBV24-1	NA	15	CATSDPTATNEKLFF	TGTGCCACCAGTGATCCGACAGCAACTAATGAAAAACTGTTTTTT
NA	TRBJ1-2	TRBV20-1	NA	11	CSARANYGYTF	TGCAGTGCTAGAGCCAACTATGGCTACACCTTC